This TCR beta chain was obtained from a study of shared clonotypes between healthy human individuals. Overall study findings and caveats: The study found roughly 5% of naive CD4 clonotypes shared across four donors. Non-shared clonotypes displayed generation probabilities falling below those of clonotypes present in all four donors.

This CDR3 is 13 amino acids long. V dropped 2 bases and J dropped 4; count of bases not matched to a gene: 0. Germline V gives CDR1 WNHNN, CDR2 SYGVQD (reference sequence). For this clone: The antigen is not known.

Produced via immunoSEQ multiplex PCR; TCRdb's table is partial and in-frame only. The table lists about 1.1 million clones, 75% to 85% of them singletons. The chain links TRBV10-1 to TRBJ1-2; 8 bases agree with TRBD1. The receptor was isolated from a man between 18 and 35 years old in good health. Some clones in this sample may be carry-over from other donors' samples. The sequencing sample was made of memory CD4+ T cells from PBMCs. The subset: CD45RA-negative fraction. This chain's CDR3 is CASSEDRGYGYTF. The CDR3 DNA follows: TGCGCCAGCAGTGAGGACAGGGGCTATGGCTACACCTTC.